This T cell receptor (beta chain) derives from a study of human T cells and chemical hapten exposure. Study-wide context: It was small differences in pooled library volume that mainly caused per-sample TCR yields to vary.

Time point of the sample: patch test 1, 2 weeks after DPC sensitization. Treatment meaning: therapeutic diphenylcyclopropenone sensitization with weekly scalp DPC. Germline CDR1 reads MNHNS; CDR2 reads SASEGT. V was pared by 6 bases and J by 3 bases, with 8 bases of the junction left unmatched. The CDR3 length is 14 residues. TCRdb processed the RACE reads anew with MiXCR; each CDR3 protein has one entry. The sample lists 300,000 to 400,000 distinct CDR3 sequences, roughly 6.9% occurring once. The genes are TRBV6-1 and TRBJ2-7; 7 nucleotides line up with TRBD2. The sequence was obtained from a woman under 30 with alopecia areata. Some clones in this sample may be carry-over from other donors' samples. Here the sequenced sample was whole blood, taken in connection with sensitization to the hapten diphenylcyclopropenone (DPC). CDR3 amino acids: CASSPGGLIYEQYF. The CDR3 nucleotides are TGTGCCAGCAGCCCCGGGGGACTAATCTACGAGCAGTACTTC.